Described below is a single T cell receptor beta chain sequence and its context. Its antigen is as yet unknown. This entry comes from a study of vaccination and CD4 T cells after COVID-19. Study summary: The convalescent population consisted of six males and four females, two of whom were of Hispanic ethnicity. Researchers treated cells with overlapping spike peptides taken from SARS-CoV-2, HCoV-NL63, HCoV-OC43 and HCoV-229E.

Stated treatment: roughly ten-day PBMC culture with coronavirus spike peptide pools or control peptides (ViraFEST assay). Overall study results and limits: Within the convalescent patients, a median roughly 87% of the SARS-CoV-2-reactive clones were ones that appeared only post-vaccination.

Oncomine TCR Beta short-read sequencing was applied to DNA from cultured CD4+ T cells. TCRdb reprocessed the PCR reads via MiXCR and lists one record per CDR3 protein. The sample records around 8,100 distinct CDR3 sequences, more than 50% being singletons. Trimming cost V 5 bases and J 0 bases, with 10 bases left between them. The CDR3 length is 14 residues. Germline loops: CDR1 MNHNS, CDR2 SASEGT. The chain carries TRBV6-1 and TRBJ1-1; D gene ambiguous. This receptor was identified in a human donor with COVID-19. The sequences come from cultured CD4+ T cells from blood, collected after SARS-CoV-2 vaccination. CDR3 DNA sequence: TGTGCCAGCAGTACAGCGACTATGAACACTGAAGCTTTCTTT. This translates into CASSTATMNTEAFF.